This T cell receptor beta chain was captured in a study of blood T cell repertoires in COVID-19. Study-wide background: There were acute and convalescent COVID-19 samples, and they came from the United States, Italy and Spain. PBMCs, B-cell-depleted T cells, or T cells were the source of the cDNA or gDNA that made up the material.

Clones were sequenced by immunoSEQ multiplex PCR, and TCRdb holds only the in-frame ones, with some missing. The sample holds 77,000 or so clones, roughly four fifths seen once. CDR3 size: 13 residues. The ends were cut back, 0 bases at V and 5 bases at J, with 7 bases in the middle. CDR1 and CDR2 from the germline V gene are LGHNT and FRNRAP. Material: peripheral blood. The chain is built from TRBV12-5 and TRBJ2-5; maybe TRBD1 (5 bases). This clonotype originated in a woman aged 55-75 years with acute or convalescent COVID-19. DNA of the CDR3: TGTGCTAGTGGTTTGGTAGGGGTTGAGACCCAGTACTTC. Its translation is CASGLVGVETQYF.